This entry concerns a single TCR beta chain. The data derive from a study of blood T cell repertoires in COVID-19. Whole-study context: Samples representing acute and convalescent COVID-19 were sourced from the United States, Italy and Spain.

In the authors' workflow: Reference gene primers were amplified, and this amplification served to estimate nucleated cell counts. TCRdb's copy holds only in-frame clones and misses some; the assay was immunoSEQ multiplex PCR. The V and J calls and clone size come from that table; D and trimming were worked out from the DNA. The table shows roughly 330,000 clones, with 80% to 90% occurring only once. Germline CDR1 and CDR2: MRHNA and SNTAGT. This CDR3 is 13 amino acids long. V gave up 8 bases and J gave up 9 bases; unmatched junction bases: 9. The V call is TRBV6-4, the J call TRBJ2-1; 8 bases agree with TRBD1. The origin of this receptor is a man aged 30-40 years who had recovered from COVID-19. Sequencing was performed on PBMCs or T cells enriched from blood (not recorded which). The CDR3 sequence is CASAPDRAAEQFF. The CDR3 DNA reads TGTGCCAGCGCCCCGGACAGGGCGGCTGAGCAGTTCTTC.